These T cell receptor beta chains were read from a single sample in a study of beta chain features in type 1 diabetes. Libraries were prepared by immunoSEQ multiplex PCR; TCRdb keeps only in-frame clonotypes and omits some of them. Of more than 250,000 clones in the sample, 14% to 15% were seen once. The sequencing input was naive CD4+ T cells from blood. The origin of the receptors is a young man with type 1 diabetes. CDR3s include the opening cysteine and the closing phenylalanine or tryptophan. The D gene is left open where the match is weak. The size of a clone is reported for some rows only, either as once, few or many, or as a class for expanded clones.

-,-,21,TRBJ2-6,TRBV4-1,CASSQDRGSWGYLSGANVLTF,TGCGCCAGCAGCCAAGATCGGGGGTCGTGGGGTTATCTCTCTGGGGCCAACGTCCTGACTTTC
-,few,13,TRBJ2-5,TRBV6-4,CASSDHPGETQYF,TGTGCCAGCAGTGACCACCCCGGTGAGACCCAGTACTTC
-,few,15,TRBJ2-1,TRBV6-1,CASSEAGATYNEQFF,TGTGCCAGCAGTGAAGCGGGAGCCACCTACAATGAGCAGTTCTTC
-,-,12,TRBJ1-1,TRBV29-1,CSVRGRGPEAFF,TGCAGCGTGAGGGGCAGGGGCCCTGAAGCTTTCTTT
-,-,14,TRBJ2-5,TRBV28,CASHGRISQETQYF,TGTGCCAGCCATGGGAGGATATCTCAAGAGACCCAGTACTTC
TRBD1,-,17,TRBJ1-2,TRBV4-1,CASSQPTGTGGNYGYTF,TGCGCCAGCAGCCAACCGACGGGGACAGGGGGCAACTATGGCTACACCTTC
TRBD1,few,15,TRBJ1-2,TRBV15,CATRPAGTGVYGYTF,TGTGCCACCAGACCAGCGGGGACAGGGGTGTATGGCTACACCTTC
TRBD2,few,17,TRBJ2-1,TRBV4-1,CASSQGYLAGPYNEQFF,TGCGCCAGCAGCCAAGGATACCTAGCGGGTCCCTACAATGAGCAGTTCTTC
-,-,12,TRBJ2-2,TRBV4-2,CASSQSTGELFF,TGTGCCAGCAGCCAGTCTACCGGGGAGCTGTTTTTT
TRBD1,few,14,TRBJ2-5,TRBV7-8,CASSPYRGRETQYF,TGTGCCAGCAGCCCGTACAGGGGTCGAGAGACCCAGTACTTC
-,-,15,TRBJ2-5,TRBV2,CASSSRRTTQETQYF,TGTGCCAGCAGCTCGCGGCGTACAACACAAGAGACCCAGTACTTC
TRBD2,-,16,TRBJ2-1,TRBV25-1,CASSDPTSASYNEQFF,TGTGCCAGCAGTGACCCTACTAGCGCCTCCTACAATGAGCAGTTCTTC
TRBD2,few,17,TRBJ2-1,TRBV19,CASSLEGSGISYNEQFF,TGTGCCAGTTCTCTGGAAGGTAGCGGGATCTCCTACAATGAGCAGTTCTTC
-,few,12,TRBJ1-1,TRBV30,CAWSDTGSRAFF,TGTGCCTGGAGTGACACAGGGAGTAGAGCTTTCTTT
-,-,13,TRBJ1-1,TRBV19,CASSRTGTLEAFF,TGTGCCAGTAGCAGGACCGGGACTCTTGAAGCTTTCTTT
-,few,15,TRBJ2-2,TRBV5-1,CASSSTDLNTGELFF,TGCGCCAGCAGCTCGACAGATCTGAACACCGGGGAGCTGTTTTTT
-,-,16,TRBJ2-3,TRBV27,CASSLTTSTYTDTQYF,TGTGCCAGCAGTTTAACAACCTCGACATACACAGATACGCAGTATTTT
TRBD1,-,15,TRBJ2-7,TRBV13,CASSSPGTGVGEQYF,TGTGCCAGCAGCTCACCCGGGACAGGGGTTGGGGAGCAGTACTTC
TRBD1,-,17,TRBJ1-4,TRBV7-2,CASSPRQGSMTNEKLFF,TGTGCCAGCAGCCCTAGACAGGGAAGCATGACTAATGAAAAACTGTTTTTT
TRBD1,few,16,TRBJ1-5,TRBV30,CAWSQTLATGGQPQHF,TGTGCCTGGAGCCAAACCCTGGCGACAGGGGGTCAGCCCCAGCATTTT
TRBD1,-,15,TRBJ2-6,TRBV5-1,CASSGQGSGANVLTF,TGCGCCAGCAGCGGACAGGGTTCTGGGGCCAACGTCCTGACTTTC
TRBD1,-,18,TRBJ2-2,TRBV7-8,CASIKIPGQGAGTGELFF,TGTGCCAGCATTAAAATCCCGGGACAGGGGGCGGGCACCGGGGAGCTGTTTTTT
-,-,14,TRBJ2-1,TRBV18,CASSPAGAYNEQFF,TGTGCCAGCTCACCGGCAGGGGCCTACAATGAGCAGTTCTTC
TRBD2,few,15,TRBJ2-1,TRBV7-9,CASSPRTSRNNEQFF,TGTGCCAGCAGCCCAAGGACTAGCCGAAACAATGAGCAGTTCTTC
TRBD1,-,17,TRBJ1-5,TRBV2,CASSPGTGGGENQPQHF,TGTGCCAGCAGCCCCGGGACAGGGGGCGGCGAGAATCAGCCCCAGCATTTT
-,-,13,TRBJ1-2,TRBV27,CASRVTGHYGYTF,TGTGCCAGCAGAGTGACAGGCCACTATGGCTACACCTTC
TRBD1,-,15,TRBJ2-7,TRBV18,CASSPFRDSSYEQYF,TGTGCCAGCTCACCTTTCCGGGACAGCTCCTACGAGCAGTACTTC
-,-,15,TRBJ2-7,TRBV27,CASSADRSLSYEQYF,TGTGCCAGCAGTGCCGACAGAAGTCTATCCTACGAGCAGTACTTC
-,few,17,TRBJ1-5,TRBV28,CASSLVQGNIRNQPQHF,TGTGCCAGCAGTTTAGTACAGGGTAATATTAGAAATCAGCCCCAGCATTTT
TRBD1,-,14,TRBJ2-7,TRBV7-9,CASGVRDSSYEQYF,TGTGCCAGCGGAGTCCGGGACAGCTCCTACGAGCAGTACTTC
-,-,15,TRBJ2-5,TRBV19,CASSWRGLSGETQYF,TGTGCCAGTAGTTGGAGGGGGCTCTCAGGGGAGACCCAGTACTTC
TRBD2,few,16,TRBJ2-5,TRBV28,CASSLGLAGRRETQYF,TGTGCCAGCAGTTTAGGACTAGCGGGGAGGAGGGAGACCCAGTACTTC
-,few,14,TRBJ1-5,TRBV6-5,CASSERGQDQPQHF,TGTGCCAGCAGTGAAAGAGGGCAGGATCAGCCCCAGCATTTT
-,-,15,TRBJ2-2,TRBV7-2,CASSSGLGGPGELFF,TGTGCCAGCAGCTCGGGACTCGGGGGGCCCGGGGAGCTGTTTTTT
TRBD1,-,13,TRBJ2-3,TRBV2,CASRQGSADTQYF,TGTGCCAGCAGACAGGGGTCGGCAGATACGCAGTATTTT
TRBD1,-,14,TRBJ1-2,TRBV30,CAWTDRLINFGYTF,TGTGCCTGGACGGACAGGTTAATTAATTTTGGCTACACCTTC
TRBD1,-,19,TRBJ1-5,TRBV4-3,CASSQDPDSGDREDQPQHF,TGCGCCAGCAGCCAAGATCCCGATTCTGGTGACAGGGAAGATCAGCCCCAGCATTTT
TRBD1,few,15,TRBJ2-3,TRBV6-5,CASSATGVPSDTQYF,TGTGCCAGCAGTGCGACAGGGGTTCCCTCAGATACGCAGTATTTT
TRBD1,few,13,TRBJ1-2,TRBV6-5,CASSRTGNYGYTF,TGTGCCAGCAGTCGGACAGGGAACTATGGCTACACCTTC
-,few,15,TRBJ1-1,TRBV19,CASSISTGLRTEAFF,TGTGCCAGTAGTATTTCGACAGGATTACGCACTGAAGCTTTCTTT
TRBD2,few,17,TRBJ2-3,TRBV9,CASSVRTSGTSTDTQYF,TGTGCCAGCAGCGTCCGGACTAGCGGTACTAGCACAGATACGCAGTATTTT
TRBD1,few,14,TRBJ2-3,TRBV29-1,CSVGTGGAGDTQYF,TGCAGCGTGGGTACAGGGGGCGCGGGAGATACGCAGTATTTT
TRBD2,-,15,TRBJ2-1,TRBV4-3,CASSQAQRGANEQFF,TGCGCCAGCAGCCAAGCACAGCGGGGGGCGAATGAGCAGTTCTTC
-,-,13,TRBJ2-7,TRBV2,CASSDRGEGEQYF,TGTGCCAGCAGTGACAGGGGGGAAGGCGAGCAGTACTTC